Following are 16 T cell receptor beta chains from one sample sequenced in a study of neurological immune-mediated disorders. TCRdb redid the calling of the 5' RACE reads with MiXCR, one entry per CDR3 protein. This table has 69,000 or so distinct CDR3 sequences, 4.5% to 5.5% appearing once. Material: PBMCs. The receptors stem from a woman in her seventies with multiple sclerosis.

This clonotype was picked up many times. V is TRBV5-1 and J is TRBJ2-1, with D possibly TRBD2 on 6 matching bases. From germline, CDR1 is SGHRS and CDR2 YFSETQ. CDR3 length equals 14 residues. V lost 1 base, J lost 6 bases, and 11 bases lay in between. CDR3 sequence: CASSLSRGGNEQFF. The CDR3 DNA reads TGCGCCAGCAGCTTGAGTCGGGGAGGCAATGAGCAGTTCTTC.

In its sample, this clonotype was seen many times. This rearrangement joins TRBV29-1 to TRBJ1-1; TRBD1 matches 7 bases. The V gene end was trimmed by 8 bases and the J gene end by 5 bases; junction bases not matched to a gene: 8. The CDR3 extends over 12 amino acids. CDR1 SQVTM and CDR2 ANQGSEA come from the germline V gene. CDR3 sequence (DNA): TGCAGCACCTTGGACAGGTATACTGAAGCTTTCTTT. Residues: CSTLDRYTEAFF.

This clonotype has a count of ten or more. The chain carries TRBV7-2 and TRBJ2-1; 8 nucleotides line up with TRBD2. Germline loops: CDR1 SGHTA, CDR2 FQGNSA. The CDR3 consists of 16 residues. Trimming removed 3 bases from V and 4 bases from J; junction bases left unmatched: 8. Here the CDR3 reads CASSFTPGTSYNEQFF. Written as DNA, the CDR3 is TGTGCCAGCAGCTTTACCCCCGGGACTAGTTACAATGAGCAGTTCTTC.

This clonotype was picked up many times. The chain recombines TRBV9 with TRBJ2-7; TRBD2 might be the D (5 bases). Per the germline V gene, CDR1 is SGDLS and CDR2 is YYNGEE. CDR3 size: 16 residues. V was pared by 0 bases and J by 0 bases, with 13 bases between. The CDR3 here is CASSVEEAGVSYEQYF. CDR3 bases: TGTGCCAGCAGCGTAGAAGAGGCCGGGGTCTCCTACGAGCAGTACTTC.

Many counts were recorded for this clonotype. J is TRBJ2-1 and V is TRBV5-6; 12 bases are shared with TRBD2. The junction had 11 bases not matched to a gene; V was cut back by 0 bases and J by 1 base. The CDR3 is 20 residues long. Germline CDR1 SGHDT, CDR2 YYEEEE. The CDR3 region is CASSLATTSGRRGSYNEQFF. The CDR3 DNA follows: TGTGCCAGCAGCTTGGCCACCACTAGCGGGAGGAGGGGGTCCTACAATGAGCAGTTCTTC.

This clonotype came up many times. V gene TRBV5-1 combines with J gene TRBJ2-2; D not resolved. V was cut by 7 bases and J by 8 bases, with 18 bases left in between. In germline, CDR1 is SGHRS, CDR2 YFSETQ. The CDR3 runs to 14 residues. The CDR3 loop is CASGPQDAGGELFF. In DNA, the CDR3 is TGCGCCAGCGGACCTCAGGACGCTGGAGGGGAGCTGTTTTTT.

This clonotype was picked up many times. This chain connects TRBV7-2 to TRBJ2-2; no clear D gene. Germline V gene sequence: CDR1 SGHTA, CDR2 FQGNSA. V was cut by 7 bases and J by 7 bases, with 13 bases left in between. This CDR3 region has 13 residues. CDR3 sequence reads: CASTITRNGELFF. In DNA form, the CDR3 reads TGTGCCAGCACCATAACCCGAAACGGGGAGCTGTTTTTT. The complete variable domain, with remaining parts taken from reference TRBV7-2 and TRBJ2-2, reads GAGVSQSPSNKVTEKGKDVELRCDPISGHTALYWYRQSLGQGLEFLIYFQGNSAPDKSGLPSDRFSAERTGGSVSTLTIQRTQQEDSAVYLCASTITRNGELFFGEGSRLTVL.

This clonotype was found many times. This chain connects TRBV4-1 to TRBJ1-1; no clear D gene. Trimming removed 0 bases at V and 11 bases at J, with 10 bases between. Germline V gene lookup returns CDR1 MGHRA and CDR2 YSYEKL. The CDR3 loop spans 12 amino acids. CDR3 region: CASSQDMGFAFF. CDR3 sequence (DNA): TGCGCCAGCAGCCAAGATATGGGGTTCGCTTTCTTT.

This clonotype was detected a few times. A clone one base away is much larger, so this may be a read error. DNA of the CDR3: TGTGCCAGCAGCCAGGGGTTGAATCAGGGACGAAATTCACACCTCCACTTT. This sequence encodes CASSQGLNQGRNSHLHF. The chain joins TRBV14 to TRBJ1-6, with D tentatively TRBD1 (5 bases). The CDR3 extends over 17 amino acids. In germline, CDR1 is SGHDN, CDR2 FVKESK.

This clonotype was observed many times. The chain joins TRBV20-1 to TRBJ2-1; TRBD1 is a possible D gene (7 bases). In germline, CDR1 is DFQATT, CDR2 SNEGSKA (reference sequence). CDR3 size: 15 residues. The ends were cut back, 0 bases at V and 4 bases at J, with 13 bases in the middle. As DNA, the CDR3 is TGCAGTGCTAGAGATCCCCCAGGGGGGTACAATGAGCAGTTCTTC. It translates to CSARDPPGGYNEQFF.

In its sample, this clonotype was seen a few times. CDR3: CASTRRDRVSDGYTF. The CDR3 DNA follows: TGTGCCAGCACCCGACGGGACAGGGTTTCCGATGGCTACACCTTC. J is TRBJ1-2 and V is TRBV7-9; TRBD1 matches 9 bases. The CDR3 spans 15 residues. The V segment lost 7 bases and the J segment 6 bases; nucleotides outside the gene matches: 12. The germline gives CDR1 SEHNR, CDR2 FQNEAQ (reference sequence).

Many counts were recorded for this clonotype. The V and J genes are TRBV18 and TRBJ1-1; 7 bases match TRBD1. The germline gives CDR1 KGHSH, CDR2 LQKENI. With V trimmed by 2 bases and J by 1 base, 4 bases remained unmatched. The CDR3 is 15 amino acids. The CDR3 is CASSPGDRPNTEAFF. For the CDR3, the DNA is TGTGCCAGCTCACCAGGGGACAGACCGAACACTGAAGCTTTCTTT.

This clonotype was detected once. The gene calls are TRBV6-1 and TRBJ2-5, with 7 nucleotides matching TRBD1. This CDR3 is built from 14 residues. V lost 0 bases to trimming and J lost 13 bases; unmatched junction nucleotides: 11. Looked up from germline, CDR1 is MNHNS and CDR2 is SASEGT. The CDR3 coding sequence is TGTGCCAGCAGTGAAGCTGGGACAGCCCGAATCGTGTACTTC. This translates into CASSEAGTARIVYF.

Many counts were recorded for this clonotype. V gene TRBV11-2 combines with J gene TRBJ2-2; D is unresolved. V was trimmed by 2 bases and J by 7 bases, leaving 2 bases between them. CDR3 length: 11 amino acids. Germline V gene data show CDR1 as SGHAT and CDR2 as FQNNGV. The CDR3 loop is CASSLYGELFF. As DNA, the CDR3 is TGTGCCAGCAGCTTATACGGGGAGCTGTTTTTT.

This clonotype has a count of ten or more. The rearrangement uses TRBV7-2 and TRBJ1-4, with D perhaps TRBD1 (6 bases). Trimming removed 5 bases from V and 5 bases from J, with 18 bases in between. Germline loops: CDR1 SGHTA, CDR2 FQGNSA. This CDR3 region has 16 residues. The CDR3 DNA follows: TGTGCCAGCAGCCGGGGGCAGGGACGGTTAAATGAAAAACTGTTTTTT. Translating gives CASSRGQGRLNEKLFF.

This clonotype was found many times. This chain joins TRBV12-3 or TRBV12-4 and TRBJ2-3; 7 nucleotides align to TRBD1. This CDR3 is built from 15 residues. V was clipped by 6 bases and J by 2 bases; unmatched bases: 8. This CDR3 is CASRPGGAHTDTQYF. CDR3 sequence (DNA): TGTGCCAGCAGACCAGGGGGAGCCCACACAGATACGCAGTATTTT.